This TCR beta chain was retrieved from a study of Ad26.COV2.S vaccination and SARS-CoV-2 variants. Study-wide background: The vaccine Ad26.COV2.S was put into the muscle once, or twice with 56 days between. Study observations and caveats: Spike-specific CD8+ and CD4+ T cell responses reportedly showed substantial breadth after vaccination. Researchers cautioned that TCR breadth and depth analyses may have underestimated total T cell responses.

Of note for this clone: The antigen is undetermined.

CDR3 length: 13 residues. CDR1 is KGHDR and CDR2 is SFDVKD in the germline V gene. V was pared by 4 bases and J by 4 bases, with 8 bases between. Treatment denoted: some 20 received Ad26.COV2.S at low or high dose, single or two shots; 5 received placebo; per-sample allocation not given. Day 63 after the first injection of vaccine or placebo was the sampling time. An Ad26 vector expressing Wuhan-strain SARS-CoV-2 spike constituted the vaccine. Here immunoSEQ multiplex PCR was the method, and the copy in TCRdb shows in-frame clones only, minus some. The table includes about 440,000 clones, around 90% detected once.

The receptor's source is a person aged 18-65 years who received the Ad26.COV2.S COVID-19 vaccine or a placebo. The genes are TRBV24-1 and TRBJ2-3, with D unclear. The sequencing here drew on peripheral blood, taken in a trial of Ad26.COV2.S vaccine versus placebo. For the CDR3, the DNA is TGTGCCACCAGTGAACCGGCAGCAGATACGCAGTATTTT. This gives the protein CATSEPAADTQYF.